The present entry profiles one T cell receptor beta chain with its context. This entry is derived from a study of cytomegalovirus exposure and HLA in healthy donors. The CDR3 totals 13 residues. V shed 2 bases and J shed 8 bases, with 12 bases lying between them. Germline assignment: CDR1 MNHNS and CDR2 SASEGT. Produced via immunoSEQ multiplex PCR; TCRdb's table is partial and in-frame only. The sample lists 150,000 to 250,000 clones, approximately 80% seen once, with 13% in the top ten. This sequence joins TRBV6-1 and TRBJ1-2; no firm D call. Sequencing input: PBMCs. This receptor was identified in a woman under 40 in good health and CMV-seropositive. CDR3 sequence: CASSEIPREGYTF. CDR3 sequence (DNA): TGTGCCAGCAGTGAAATCCCTCGGGAAGGCTACACCTTC.